Included here is one T cell receptor beta chain sequence, with context. Its antigen is unknown. Germline CDR1 SGHVS, CDR2 FNYEAQ. V lost 5 bases and J 3 bases, leaving 20 bases between the germline ends. The CDR3 is 18 residues long. The data belong to a study of graft-versus-host responses after intestinal transplantation. Study-level findings and limits: Elevated graft-versus-host to host-versus-graft clonal ratios in allografts were recorded for patients with graft-donor T cell macrochimerism. There were GvH clones found in recipient marrow, and some of them appeared first in ileum or blood. Peak circulating GvH clone levels were associated with early post-transplant HvG declines.

Using immunoSEQ multiplex PCR, the repertoire was profiled, and TCRdb retains in-frame clones only, with some absent. Among about 120,000 clones, roughly 96% were seen once, and the ten largest hold roughly 3.5%. The genes are TRBV7-6 and TRBJ1-6; D ambiguous. The clonotype comes from a human donor who received an intestinal transplant. The input for sequencing was unstimulated CD8+ T cells sorted from spleen or lymph node cells, taken before intestinal transplant. CDR3 nucleotide sequence: TGTGCCAGCAGCCTTTGGCCCCCGGCGTACAGCTATAATTCACCCCTCCACTTT. Its translation is CASSLWPPAYSYNSPLHF.